The sequence of this TCR beta chain was determined in a study of technical replicates of blood from a handful of donors. TCRdb's table, derived via immunoSEQ multiplex PCR, lists solely in-frame clones and lacks some. The repertoire holds about 71,000 clones, with approximately 87% as singletons. This clone was observed a few times. Germline V gene lookup returns CDR1 LNHDA and CDR2 SQIVND (reference sequence). Trimming took 5 bases from V and 7 from J; bases not matched to a gene: 12. The CDR3 has 16 residues. The origin of this receptor is a human donor in good health. Some clones in this sample may be carry-over from other donors' samples. V is TRBV19 and J is TRBJ1-2, with 11 bases aligning to TRBD1. The sample comprised PBMCs. Here the CDR3 reads CASSLSRGQGVSGYTF. In DNA, the CDR3 is TGTGCCAGTAGTCTATCGAGGGGACAGGGGGTGAGTGGCTACACCTTC.